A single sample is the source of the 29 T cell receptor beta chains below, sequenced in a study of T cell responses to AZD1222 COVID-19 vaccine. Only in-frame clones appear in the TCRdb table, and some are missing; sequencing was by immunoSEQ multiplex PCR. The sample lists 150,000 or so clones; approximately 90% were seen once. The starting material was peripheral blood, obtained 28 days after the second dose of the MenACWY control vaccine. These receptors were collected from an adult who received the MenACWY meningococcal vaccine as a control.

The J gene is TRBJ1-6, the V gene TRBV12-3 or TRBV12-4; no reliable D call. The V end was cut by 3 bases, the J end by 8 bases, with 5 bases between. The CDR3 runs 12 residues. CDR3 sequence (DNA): TGTGCCAGCAGTTTCGGGTATTCACCCCTCCACTTT. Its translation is CASSFGYSPLHF.

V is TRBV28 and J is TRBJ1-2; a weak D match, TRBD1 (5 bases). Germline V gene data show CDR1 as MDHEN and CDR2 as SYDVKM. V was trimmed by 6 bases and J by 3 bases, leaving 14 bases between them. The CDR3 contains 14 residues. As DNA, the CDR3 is TGTGCCAGCAGCTATCTCGGGGGTTACTATGGCTACACCTTC. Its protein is CASSYLGGYYGYTF.

DNA of the CDR3: TGCGCCAGCAGAGTGCTACCCGGGGGGACAGATACGCAGTATTTT. It specifies CASRVLPGGTDTQYF. This chain uses TRBV5-1 with TRBJ2-3; TRBD2 agrees at 7 bases. Trimming removed 5 bases from V and 3 bases from J; junction bases left unmatched: 9. The CDR3 sequence is 15 residues long. Germline V gene data show CDR1 as SGHRS and CDR2 as YFSETQ.

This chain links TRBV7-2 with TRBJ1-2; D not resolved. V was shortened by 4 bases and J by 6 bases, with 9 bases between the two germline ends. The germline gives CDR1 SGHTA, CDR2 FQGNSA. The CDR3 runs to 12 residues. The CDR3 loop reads CASSSTGDGYTF. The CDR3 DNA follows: TGTGCCAGCAGCTCCACCGGGGATGGCTACACCTTC.

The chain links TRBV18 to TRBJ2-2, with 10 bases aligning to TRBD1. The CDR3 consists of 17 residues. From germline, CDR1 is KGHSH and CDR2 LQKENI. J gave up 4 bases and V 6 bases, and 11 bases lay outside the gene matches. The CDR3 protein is CASSPLGGQGITGELFF. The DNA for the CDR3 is TGTGCCAGCTCCCCGCTCGGGGGACAGGGGATCACCGGGGAGCTGTTTTTT.

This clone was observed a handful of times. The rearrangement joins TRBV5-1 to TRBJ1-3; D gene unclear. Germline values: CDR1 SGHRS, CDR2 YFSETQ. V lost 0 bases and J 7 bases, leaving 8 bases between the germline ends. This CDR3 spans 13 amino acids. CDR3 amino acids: CASSLGGWNTIYF. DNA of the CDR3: TGCGCCAGCAGCTTGGGAGGTTGGAACACCATATATTTT. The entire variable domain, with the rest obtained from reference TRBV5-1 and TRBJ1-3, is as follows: KAGVTQTPRYLIKTRGQQVTLSCSPISGHRSVSWYQQTPGQGLQFLFEYFSETQRNKGNFPGRFSGRQFSNSRSEMNVSTLELGDSALYLCASSLGGWNTIYFGEGSWLTVV.

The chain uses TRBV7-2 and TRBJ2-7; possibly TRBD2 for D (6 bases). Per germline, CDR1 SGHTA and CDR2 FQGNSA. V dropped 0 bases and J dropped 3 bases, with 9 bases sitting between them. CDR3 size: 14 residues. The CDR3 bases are TGTGCCAGCAGCTTAGCTGCTAGCGACTACGAGCAGTACTTC. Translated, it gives CASSLAASDYEQYF.

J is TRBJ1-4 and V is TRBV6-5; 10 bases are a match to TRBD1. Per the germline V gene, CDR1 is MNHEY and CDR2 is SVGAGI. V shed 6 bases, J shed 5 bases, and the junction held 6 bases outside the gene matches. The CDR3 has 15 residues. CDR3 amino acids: CASRTWTGGNEKLFF. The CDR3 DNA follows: TGTGCCAGCAGGACCTGGACAGGGGGAAATGAAAAACTGTTTTTT.

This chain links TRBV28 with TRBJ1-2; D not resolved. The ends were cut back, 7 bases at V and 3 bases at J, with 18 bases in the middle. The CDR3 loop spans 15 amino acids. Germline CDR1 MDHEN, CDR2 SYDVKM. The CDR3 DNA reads TGTGCCAGCACCACCCTCGTCGGGGTAGACTATGGCTACACCTTC. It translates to CASTTLVGVDYGYTF.

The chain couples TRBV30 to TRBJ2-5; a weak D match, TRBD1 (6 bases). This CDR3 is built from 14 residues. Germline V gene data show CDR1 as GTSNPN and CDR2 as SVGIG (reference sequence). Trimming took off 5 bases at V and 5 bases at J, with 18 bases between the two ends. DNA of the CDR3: TGTGCCTGGGCTATTCCCACAGGGATGGAGACCCAGTACTTC. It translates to CAWAIPTGMETQYF.

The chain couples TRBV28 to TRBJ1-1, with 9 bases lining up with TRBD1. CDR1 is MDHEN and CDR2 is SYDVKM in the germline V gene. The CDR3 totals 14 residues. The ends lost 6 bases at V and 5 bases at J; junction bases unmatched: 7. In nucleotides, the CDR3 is TGTGCCAGCAGGGCGGGACAGGGTGATACTGAAGCTTTCTTT. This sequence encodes CASRAGQGDTEAFF.

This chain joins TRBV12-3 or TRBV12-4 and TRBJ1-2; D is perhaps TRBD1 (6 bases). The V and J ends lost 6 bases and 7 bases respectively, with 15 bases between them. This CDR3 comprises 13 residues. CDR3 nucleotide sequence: TGTGCCAGCAGCCTAGACAGGCGGAGTGGCTACACCTTC. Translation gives CASSLDRRSGYTF.

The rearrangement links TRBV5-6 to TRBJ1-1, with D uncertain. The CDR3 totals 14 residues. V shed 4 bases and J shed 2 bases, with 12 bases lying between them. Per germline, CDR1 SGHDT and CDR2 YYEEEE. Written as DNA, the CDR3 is TGTGCCAGCAGCCTACCTAACAGAAACACTGAAGCTTTCTTT. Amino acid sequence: CASSLPNRNTEAFF.

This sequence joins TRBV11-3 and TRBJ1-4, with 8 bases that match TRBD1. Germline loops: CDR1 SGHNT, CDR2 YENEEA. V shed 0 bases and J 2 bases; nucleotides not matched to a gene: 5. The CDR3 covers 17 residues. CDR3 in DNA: TGTGCCAGCAGCTTAGAGCGGGGACAGGTGACTAATGAAAAACTGTTTTTT. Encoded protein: CASSLERGQVTNEKLFF.

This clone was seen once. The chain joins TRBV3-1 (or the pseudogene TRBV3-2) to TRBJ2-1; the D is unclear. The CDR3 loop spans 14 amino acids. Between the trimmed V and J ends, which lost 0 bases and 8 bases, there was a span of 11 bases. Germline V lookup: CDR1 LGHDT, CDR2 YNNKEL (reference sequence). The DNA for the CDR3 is TGTGCCAGCAGCCAAGAAATTGGCCGCGATGAGCAGTTCTTC. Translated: CASSQEIGRDEQFF.

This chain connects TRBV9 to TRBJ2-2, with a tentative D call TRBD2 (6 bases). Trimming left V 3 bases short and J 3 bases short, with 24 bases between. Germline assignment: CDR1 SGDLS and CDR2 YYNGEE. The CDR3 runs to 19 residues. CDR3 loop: CASSALPEGTSIYTGELFF. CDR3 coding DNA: TGTGCCAGCAGCGCACTCCCTGAAGGGACTTCTATTTACACCGGGGAGCTGTTTTTT. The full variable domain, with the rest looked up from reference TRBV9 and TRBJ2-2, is DSGVTQTPKHLITATGQRVTLRCSPRSGDLSVYWYQQSLDQGLQFLIQYYNGEERAKGNILERFSAQQFPDLHSELNLSSLELGDSALYFCASSALPEGTSIYTGELFFGEGSRLTVL.

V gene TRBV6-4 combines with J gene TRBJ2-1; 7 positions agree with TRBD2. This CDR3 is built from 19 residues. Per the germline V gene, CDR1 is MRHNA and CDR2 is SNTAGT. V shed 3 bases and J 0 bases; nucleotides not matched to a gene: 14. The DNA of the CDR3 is TGTGCCAGCAGTGAGGGGGGGTATGGCGGCGTAAGCTCCTACAATGAGCAGTTCTTC. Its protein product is CASSEGGYGGVSSYNEQFF.

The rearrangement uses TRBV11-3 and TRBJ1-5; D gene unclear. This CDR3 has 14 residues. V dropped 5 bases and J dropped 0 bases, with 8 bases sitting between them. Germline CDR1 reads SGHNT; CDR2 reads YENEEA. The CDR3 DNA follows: TGTGCCAGCAGCCTGGTAGGTAGCAATCAGCCCCAGCATTTT. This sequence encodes CASSLVGSNQPQHF.

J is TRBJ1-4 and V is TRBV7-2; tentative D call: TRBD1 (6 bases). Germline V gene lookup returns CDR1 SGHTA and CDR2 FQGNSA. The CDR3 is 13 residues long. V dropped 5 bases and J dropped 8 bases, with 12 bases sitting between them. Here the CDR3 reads CASSVGQGEKLFF. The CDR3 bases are TGTGCCAGCAGCGTGGGCCAGGGGGAAAAACTGTTTTTT.

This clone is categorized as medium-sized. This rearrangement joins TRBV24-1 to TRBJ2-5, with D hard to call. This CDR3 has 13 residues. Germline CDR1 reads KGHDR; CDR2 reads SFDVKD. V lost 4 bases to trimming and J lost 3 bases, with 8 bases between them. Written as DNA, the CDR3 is TGTGCCACCAGTGAGGTAGGAAAAGAGACCCAGTACTTC. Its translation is CATSEVGKETQYF.

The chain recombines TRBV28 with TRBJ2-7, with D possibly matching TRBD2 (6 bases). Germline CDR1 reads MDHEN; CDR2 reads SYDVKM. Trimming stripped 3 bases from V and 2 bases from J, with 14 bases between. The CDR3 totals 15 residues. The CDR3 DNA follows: TGTGCCAGCAGTTTGGACACCGGGAGCCCCTACGAGCAGTACTTC. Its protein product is CASSLDTGSPYEQYF.

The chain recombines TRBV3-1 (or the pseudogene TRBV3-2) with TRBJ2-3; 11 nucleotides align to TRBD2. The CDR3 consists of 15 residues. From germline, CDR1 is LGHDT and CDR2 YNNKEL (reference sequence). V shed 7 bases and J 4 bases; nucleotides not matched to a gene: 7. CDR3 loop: CASTTRLAGSDTQYF. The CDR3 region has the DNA TGTGCCAGCACCACCAGACTAGCGGGGTCAGATACGCAGTATTTT.

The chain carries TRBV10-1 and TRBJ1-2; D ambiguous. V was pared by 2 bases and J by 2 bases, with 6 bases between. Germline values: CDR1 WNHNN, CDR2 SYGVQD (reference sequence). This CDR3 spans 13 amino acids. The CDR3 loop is CASSEGRNYGYTF. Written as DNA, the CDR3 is TGCGCCAGCAGTGAGGGTCGGAACTATGGCTACACCTTC.

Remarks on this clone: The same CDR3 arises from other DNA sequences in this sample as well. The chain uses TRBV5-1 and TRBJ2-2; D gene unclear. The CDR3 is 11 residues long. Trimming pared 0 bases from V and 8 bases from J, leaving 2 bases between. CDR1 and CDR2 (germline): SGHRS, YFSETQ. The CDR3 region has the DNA TGCGCCAGCAGCTTGGCAGGGGAGCTGTTTTTT. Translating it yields CASSLAGELFF.

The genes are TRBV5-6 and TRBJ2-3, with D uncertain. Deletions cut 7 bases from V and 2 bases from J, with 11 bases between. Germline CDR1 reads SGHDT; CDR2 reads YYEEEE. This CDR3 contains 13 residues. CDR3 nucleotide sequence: TGTGCCAGCTTCCCCCCGAACACAGATACGCAGTATTTT. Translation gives CASFPPNTDTQYF.

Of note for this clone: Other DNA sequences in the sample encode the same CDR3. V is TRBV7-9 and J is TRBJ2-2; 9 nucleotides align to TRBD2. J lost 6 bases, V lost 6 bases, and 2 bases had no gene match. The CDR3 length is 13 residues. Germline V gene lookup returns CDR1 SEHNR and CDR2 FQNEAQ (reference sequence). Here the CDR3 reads CASRGGGAGELFF. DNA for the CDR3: TGTGCCAGCAGGGGCGGGGGGGCCGGGGAGCTGTTTTTT.

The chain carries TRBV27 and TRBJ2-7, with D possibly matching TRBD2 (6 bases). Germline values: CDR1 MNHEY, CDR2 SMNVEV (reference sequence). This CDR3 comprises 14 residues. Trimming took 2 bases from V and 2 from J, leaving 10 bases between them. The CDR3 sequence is CASSLVRDAYEQYF. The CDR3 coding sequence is TGTGCCAGCAGTTTAGTGCGGGACGCCTACGAGCAGTACTTC.

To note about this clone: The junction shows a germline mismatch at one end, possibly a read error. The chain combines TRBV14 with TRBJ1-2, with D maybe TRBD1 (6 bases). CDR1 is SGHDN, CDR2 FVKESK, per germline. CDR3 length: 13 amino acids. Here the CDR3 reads CASNQIWTAGYTF. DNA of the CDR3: TGTGCCAGCAACCAAATTTGGACAGCTGGCTACACCTTC. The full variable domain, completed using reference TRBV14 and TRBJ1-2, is EAGVTQFPSHSVIEKGQTVTLRCDPISGHDNLYWYRRVMGKEIKFLLHFVKESKQDESGMPNNRFLAERTGGTYSTLKVQPAELEDSGVYFCASNQIWTAGYTFGSGTRLTVV.

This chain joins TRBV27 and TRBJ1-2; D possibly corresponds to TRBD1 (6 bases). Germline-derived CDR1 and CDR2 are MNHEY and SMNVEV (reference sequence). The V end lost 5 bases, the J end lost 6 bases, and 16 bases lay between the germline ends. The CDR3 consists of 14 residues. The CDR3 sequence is CASSPSQGIDGYTF. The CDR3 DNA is TGTGCCAGCAGTCCGAGTCAGGGGATCGATGGCTACACCTTC.